This T cell receptor beta chain was identified during a study of human T cells and chemical hapten exposure. Study at large: Patients were given diphenylcyclopropenone on the scalp weekly across the roughly 25-week study.

Deletions cut 3 bases from V and 3 bases from J, with 7 bases between. Germline CDR1 SGHDT, CDR2 YYEEEE. The CDR3 has 12 residues. The sample's time point: patch test 1, 2 weeks after DPC sensitization. Documented treatment: therapeutic diphenylcyclopropenone sensitization with weekly scalp DPC. MiXCR, run by TCRdb on the RACE reads, gives a single entry per CDR3 protein. The sample has around 120,000 distinct CDR3 sequences, about 13% seen once. This clonotype appeared a few times. V usage is TRBV5-6 and J usage is TRBJ2-7; D is undetermined. The specimen comprised whole blood, sampled in connection with sensitization to the hapten diphenylcyclopropenone (DPC). The TCR sequence derives from a man younger than 35 with alopecia areata. Some clones in this sample may be carry-over from other donors' samples. The CDR3 region is CASSSGDYEQYF. The CDR3, as DNA: TGTGCCAGCAGCTCCGGAGACTACGAGCAGTACTTC.